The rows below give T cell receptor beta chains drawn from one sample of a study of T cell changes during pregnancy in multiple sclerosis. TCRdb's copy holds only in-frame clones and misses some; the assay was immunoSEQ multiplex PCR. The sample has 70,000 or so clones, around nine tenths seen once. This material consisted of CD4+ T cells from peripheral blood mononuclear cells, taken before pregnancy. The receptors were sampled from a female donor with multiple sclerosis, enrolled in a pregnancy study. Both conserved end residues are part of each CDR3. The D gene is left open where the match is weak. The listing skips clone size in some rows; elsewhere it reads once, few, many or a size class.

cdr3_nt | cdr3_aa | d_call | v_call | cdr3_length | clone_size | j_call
TGTGCCGGGGTATCGAGGGGGAACTATGGCTACACCTTC | CAGVSRGNYGYTF | . | TRBV30 | 13 | once | TRBJ1-2
TGTGCCAGCAGCTTACGGAGGGGGCCGTACAATGAGCAGTTCTTC | CASSLRRGPYNEQFF | . | TRBV7-3 | 15 | . | TRBJ2-1
TGTGCCAGCAGACCCGACTTACACGAGCAGTACTTC | CASRPDLHEQYF | . | TRBV2 | 12 | . | TRBJ2-7
TGTGCCAGCAGCGTAGTAGGGACAGACCCTTACAATGAGCAGTTCTTC | CASSVVGTDPYNEQFF | TRBD1 | TRBV9 | 16 | . | TRBJ2-1
TGCAGCGTGAGGAGGGGTTCGGACTACGAGCAGTACTTC | CSVRRGSDYEQYF | . | TRBV29-1 | 13 | . | TRBJ2-7
TGTGCCAGCAGTGGGGGACAGGGCTACAATCAGCCCCAGCATTTT | CASSGGQGYNQPQHF | TRBD1 | TRBV2 | 15 | . | TRBJ1-5
TGTGCCAGCAGCTTATTCGGGGTTGTAGGAGAGACCCAGTACTTC | CASSLFGVVGETQYF | . | TRBV11-2 | 15 | . | TRBJ2-5
TGTGCCAGCAGCACAAGTAGAGGTCAGGGGGGCACCGGGGAGCTGTTTTTT | CASSTSRGQGGTGELFF | . | TRBV9 | 17 | . | TRBJ2-2
TGTGCCATTCAGGAGGGGAGGACCGGGGAGCTGTTTTTT | CAIQEGRTGELFF | . | TRBV7-7 | 13 | . | TRBJ2-2
TGTGCCAGCTCACCCCAACGAGGACAGGGTTACGAGCAGTACTTC | CASSPQRGQGYEQYF | TRBD1 | TRBV18 | 15 | few | TRBJ2-7
TGTGCCAGTAGTATGACAGGGCCGGCTCAGCCCCAGCATTTT | CASSMTGPAQPQHF | TRBD1 | TRBV19 | 14 | . | TRBJ1-5
TGTGCCAGCAGCTCTCGCTGGGGGGGGACTGAAGCTTTCTTT | CASSSRWGGTEAFF | . | TRBV7-2 | 14 | . | TRBJ1-1
TGTGCCTGGAGTGGGTGGGCAGGGACAATGGACAATGAGCAGTTCTTC | CAWSGWAGTMDNEQFF | . | TRBV30 | 16 | . | TRBJ2-1
TGCAGTGCGAGTCATCAAGAAGCTTTCTTT | CSASHQEAFF | . | TRBV20-1 | 10 | . | TRBJ1-1
TGTGCCAGCACCCTCGGGACAAACTCCTACGAGCAGTACTTC | CASTLGTNSYEQYF | . | TRBV7-2 | 14 | . | TRBJ2-7
TGCAGCGTTGAAGTGGGGGGCGGGGGCACTGAAGCTTTCTTT | CSVEVGGGGTEAFF | . | TRBV29-1 | 14 | . | TRBJ1-1
TGCGCCAGCAGCTTGAATGGGGGCGGAGAGACCCAGTACTTC | CASSLNGGGETQYF | . | TRBV5-1 | 14 | . | TRBJ2-5
TGTGCCAGCTCACCGGGACAGCCAAATACGCAGTATTTT | CASSPGQPNTQYF | TRBD1 | TRBV18 | 13 | . | TRBJ2-3
TGTGCCATCAGTGGGACAGGATCCTTAGATACGCAGTATTTT | CAISGTGSLDTQYF | TRBD1 | TRBV10-3 | 14 | . | TRBJ2-3
TGTGCCAGCAGCTTGGTGTCAGGGTGGAATGAAAAACTGTTTTTT | CASSLVSGWNEKLFF | . | TRBV5-8 | 15 | . | TRBJ1-4
TGCGCCAGCAGCCCCTCTGGTCAGTTCTATGGCTACACCTTC | CASSPSGQFYGYTF | . | TRBV5-1 | 14 | . | TRBJ1-2
TGTGCTAGTGGTCCGACTGAAGAGACCCAGTACTTC | CASGPTEETQYF | . | TRBV12-5 | 12 | . | TRBJ2-5
TGTGCCAGCACCCCAAGCCAGCGTTTGGACAATGAGCAGTTCTTC | CASTPSQRLDNEQFF | . | TRBV6-1 | 15 | . | TRBJ2-1
TGTGCCAGCAGCGATACGGGGGAGCCCCAGCATTTT | CASSDTGEPQHF | . | TRBV7-2 | 12 | . | TRBJ1-5
TGTGCCAGCAGCAAACAGTCGGGGAGCCTCGGGTATAGAAACACCATATATTTT | CASSKQSGSLGYRNTIYF | . | TRBV7-6 | 18 | . | TRBJ1-3
TGTGCCAGCAGTCCCGGGGACAGGAGCAATCAGCCCCAGCATTTT | CASSPGDRSNQPQHF | TRBD1 | TRBV27 | 15 | . | TRBJ1-5
TGTGCCAGCAGCTCCCGATGGACAGAAGCTAACTATGGCTACACCTTC | CASSSRWTEANYGYTF | . | TRBV5-6 | 16 | . | TRBJ1-2
TGTGCCAGCAGCTACGACAGAAACACTGAAGCTTTCTTT | CASSYDRNTEAFF | . | TRBV7-3 | 13 | . | TRBJ1-1
TGTGCCAGCAGCTTCACAGGGGGGGGATCACCCCTCCACTTT | CASSFTGGGSPLHF | TRBD1 | TRBV5-4 | 14 | . | TRBJ1-6
TGTGCCAGTAGGGGGACAGGGATACACGAGCAGTACTTC | CASRGTGIHEQYF | TRBD1 | TRBV19 | 13 | once | TRBJ2-7
TGTGCCAGCATTAGGGCGGGAGGGGTTCGCGAGCAGTACTTC | CASIRAGGVREQYF | TRBD2 | TRBV28 | 14 | . | TRBJ2-7
TGTGCCAGCAGCCAAGGTCGAGACAGGGGGATCTATAATTCACCCCTCCACTTT | CASSQGRDRGIYNSPLHF | TRBD1 | TRBV14 | 18 | once | TRBJ1-6
TGCAGCGTTGAAGGTAGTCGGGAGTCCTACAATGAGCAGTTCTTC | CSVEGSRESYNEQFF | . | TRBV29-1 | 15 | few | TRBJ2-1
TGTGCCAGTAGTACGGGGGACAGCTCGAATGGCTACACCTTC | CASSTGDSSNGYTF | TRBD1 | TRBV19 | 14 | once | TRBJ1-2
TGTGCCAGCTCCGATAGGGGGGGGAGGAGCACCTACGAGCAGTACTTC | CASSDRGGRSTYEQYF | . | TRBV7-8 | 16 | . | TRBJ2-7
TGTGCCAGCTCGCTGCCGGGACAGGGACACTCTGGGGCCAACGTCCTGACTTTC | CASSLPGQGHSGANVLTF | TRBD1 | TRBV18 | 18 | . | TRBJ2-6
TGTGCCAGCAGCCCAGGGGGCCGGGGCACTGAAGCTTTCTTT | CASSPGGRGTEAFF | TRBD1 | TRBV6-6 | 14 | . | TRBJ1-1
TGTGCCAGCAGCTCACAGGGGGCCTATGGCTACACCTTC | CASSSQGAYGYTF | TRBD1 | TRBV11-2 | 13 | . | TRBJ1-2
TGTGCCAGCAGTGGCCTGGACAGGGGCTTGGGTGAGCAGTTCTTC | CASSGLDRGLGEQFF | TRBD1 | TRBV2 | 15 | once | TRBJ2-1
TGTGCCAGCAGCGTTAGCACCGGGACTCTCTATGGCTACACCTTC | CASSVSTGTLYGYTF | . | TRBV9 | 15 | . | TRBJ1-2
TGTGCCACCGGGATTGACGTCCGGAGTGGCTACACCTTC | CATGIDVRSGYTF | . | TRBV6-1 | 13 | once | TRBJ1-2
TGTGCCAGCAGGGCAGAAAATAGCAATCAGCCCCAGCATTTT | CASRAENSNQPQHF | . | TRBV6-1 | 14 | . | TRBJ1-5
TGCGCCAGCAGCCAACCAGCCCGGGACAGGGTAAAGACCCAGTACTTC | CASSQPARDRVKTQYF | TRBD1 | TRBV4-1 | 16 | . | TRBJ2-5
TGCGCCAGCAAGCGGGACCTGGGGGCCACTGAAGCTTTCTTT | CASKRDLGATEAFF | . | TRBV5-1 | 14 | . | TRBJ1-1
TGTGCCAGCAGCTTAAATCCGGGGGGGAGGCGCAATGAGCAGTTCTTC | CASSLNPGGRRNEQFF | TRBD2 | TRBV7-2 | 16 | . | TRBJ2-1
TGTGCCAGCAGCTTGAACAGGGGCTCCTACGAGCAGTACTTC | CASSLNRGSYEQYF | TRBD1 | TRBV7-2 | 14 | . | TRBJ2-7
TGTGCCAGCAGCTTAATTCAGGGATCCTACGAGCAGTACTTC | CASSLIQGSYEQYF | . | TRBV7-2 | 14 | . | TRBJ2-7
TGTGCCAGCAGCTTTGTAGCTAACTATGGCTACACCTTC | CASSFVANYGYTF | . | TRBV5-4 | 13 | . | TRBJ1-2
TGTGCCAGCAGACAGGGGGCGCGGAACACTGAAGCTTTCTTT | CASRQGARNTEAFF | TRBD1 | TRBV28 | 14 | . | TRBJ1-1
TGTGCCAGCAGCAAATCCCAGGGGCGGGAGCAGTACTTC | CASSKSQGREQYF | . | TRBV21-1 | 13 | . | TRBJ2-7
TGTGCCAGCAGCCTCTACAGGGGGGTCCTGAACACTGAAGCTTTCTTT | CASSLYRGVLNTEAFF | TRBD1 | TRBV14 | 16 | . | TRBJ1-1
TGTGCCAGCAGCTTAGGGACACTCTCCTACAATGAGCAGTTCTTC | CASSLGTLSYNEQFF | . | TRBV11-3 | 15 | . | TRBJ2-1
TGTGCCAGCAGCTTAAGAGGAGGGCCTACCGGAAACACCATATATTTT | CASSLRGGPTGNTIYF | . | TRBV7-2 | 16 | . | TRBJ1-3
TGTGCCAGCAGCGAAAGGACAGGGGGCCCCTATGGCTACACCTTC | CASSERTGGPYGYTF | TRBD1 | TRBV6-1 | 15 | . | TRBJ1-2
TGTGCCAGCAGTCTTGCCGGAGGGGCTAGCACAGATACGCAGTATTTT | CASSLAGGASTDTQYF | . | TRBV4-2 | 16 | . | TRBJ2-3
TGTGCCAGCAGCTTAGAACAGGGTATTTCACCCCTCCACTTT | CASSLEQGISPLHF | . | TRBV11-2 | 14 | . | TRBJ1-6